Presented here are 8 T cell receptor beta chains from one specimen sequenced in a study of beta chain features in type 1 diabetes. TCRB transcripts that were expressed got sequenced, as all of the isolated RNA had been reverse transcribed. TCRdb keeps only in-frame clones here, not all; method: immunoSEQ multiplex PCR. The sample shows approximately 340,000 clones, roughly 15% of them seen only once. The sequenced sample consisted of naive CD4+ T cells from blood. These receptors originate from a woman under 30 in good health.

The V call is TRBV28, the J call TRBJ2-1, with D possibly being TRBD2 (6 bases). The CDR3 length is 12 residues. Germline V gene sequence: CDR1 MDHEN, CDR2 SYDVKM. V was pared by 10 bases and J by 10 bases, with 17 bases between. The CDR3 DNA is TGTGCCACATTCGGGGGAAGGGAGGAGCAGTTCTTC. Protein sequence: CATFGGREEQFF. Supplemented by reference TRBV28 and TRBJ2-1, the full variable domain reads DVKVTQSSRYLVKRTGEKVFLECVQDMDHENMFWYRQDPGLGLRLIYFSYDVKMKEKGDIPEGYSVSREKKERFSLILESASTNQTSMYLCATFGGREEQFFGPGTRLTVL.

There are a few counts of this clone. The genes are TRBV7-9 and TRBJ2-1; TRBD2 matches at 7 bases. Germline V gives CDR1 SEHNR, CDR2 FQNEAQ (reference sequence). This CDR3 region has 12 residues. The DNA of the CDR3 is TGTGGGGGTGGCGGGAGCCGAAATGAGCAGTTCTTC. This sequence encodes CGGGGSRNEQFF.

Here the CDR3 reads CASSQQLSYEQYF. The CDR3 DNA follows: TGTGCCAGCAGCCAACAACTAAGCTACGAGCAGTACTTC. The chain uses TRBV4-2 and TRBJ2-7, with D uncertain. This CDR3 has 13 residues. Germline-derived CDR1 and CDR2 are LGHNA and YNFKEQ. Trimming stripped 2 bases from V and 3 bases from J, with 8 bases between.

Only a few counts were recorded for this clone. The rearrangement uses TRBV28 and TRBJ1-2; possibly TRBD1 for D (6 bases). This CDR3 contains 14 residues. Between the trimmed V and J ends, which lost 3 bases and 6 bases, there was a span of 14 bases. Germline CDR1 MDHEN, CDR2 SYDVKM. CDR3 sequence (DNA): TGTGCCAGCAGTTTTCTCCGGGACAACCATGGCTACACCTTC. It yields the protein CASSFLRDNHGYTF.

The CDR3 nucleotides are TGTGCCTGGAAAGTAGGGGCAGGGGGCAATGAGCAGTTCTTC. Translating gives CAWKVGAGGNEQFF. The chain is built from TRBV30 and TRBJ2-1; 7 bases are shared with TRBD1. V trimming: 4 bases; J trimming: 6 bases; junction bases outside the gene matches: 9. CDR1 is GTSNPN and CDR2 is SVGIG in the germline V gene (reference sequence). This CDR3 region has 14 residues.

This clone has a handful of counts. The chain links TRBV5-4 to TRBJ2-1, with D possibly being TRBD2 (6 bases). The germline CDR1 and CDR2 sequences are SGHNT and YYREEE (reference sequence). V gave up 5 bases and J gave up 3 bases, with 15 bases separating them. The CDR3 totals 15 residues. DNA for the CDR3: TGTGCCAGCAGTCAACTAGCCGGGAGCTACAATGAGCAGTTCTTC. Amino acid sequence: CASSQLAGSYNEQFF.

V and J are TRBV18 and TRBJ2-7; D perhaps matches TRBD1 (6 bases). Germline CDR1 is KGHSH and CDR2 is LQKENI. The V end lost 9 bases, the J end lost 3 bases, and 15 bases lay between the germline ends. The CDR3 has 13 amino acids. For the CDR3, the DNA is TGTGCCAGTCAGGGGCCGGTCCACTACGAGCAGTACTTC. Amino acids: CASQGPVHYEQYF.

The rearrangement joins TRBV4-2 to TRBJ2-5; the D gene is possibly TRBD1 (5 bases). Trimming took 0 bases from V and 2 from J, leaving 10 bases between them. The CDR3 totals 15 residues. Germline V lookup: CDR1 LGHNA, CDR2 YNFKEQ. CDR3 DNA sequence: TGTGCCAGCAGCCAAGATCGCCAGGGACAAGAGACCCAGTACTTC. It specifies CASSQDRQGQETQYF.